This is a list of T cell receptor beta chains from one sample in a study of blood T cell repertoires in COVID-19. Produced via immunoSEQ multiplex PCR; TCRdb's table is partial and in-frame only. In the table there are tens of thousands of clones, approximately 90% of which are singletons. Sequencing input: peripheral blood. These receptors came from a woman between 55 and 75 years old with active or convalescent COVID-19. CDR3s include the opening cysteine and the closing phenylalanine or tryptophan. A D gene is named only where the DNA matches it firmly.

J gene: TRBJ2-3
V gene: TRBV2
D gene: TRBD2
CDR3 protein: CASSEEGSGGSTDTQYF

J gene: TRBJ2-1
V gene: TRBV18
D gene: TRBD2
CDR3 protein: CASSPPSGRAMDEQFF

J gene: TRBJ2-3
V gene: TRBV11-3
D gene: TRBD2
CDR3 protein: CASSWGGGDTQYF

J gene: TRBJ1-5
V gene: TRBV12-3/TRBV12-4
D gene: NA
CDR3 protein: CASSFEEDQPQHF

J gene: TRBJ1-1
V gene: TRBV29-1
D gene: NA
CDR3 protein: CSVSGLMNTEAFF

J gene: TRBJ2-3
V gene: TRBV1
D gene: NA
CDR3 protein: CTSSLVAGPDTDTQYF

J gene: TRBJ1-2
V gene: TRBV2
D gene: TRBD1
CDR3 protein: CASSRDSSIYYGYTF

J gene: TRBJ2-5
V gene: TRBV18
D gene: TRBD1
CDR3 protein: CASSPGQGARETQYF

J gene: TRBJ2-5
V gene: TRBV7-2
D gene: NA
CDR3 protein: CASSLVGGGETQYF

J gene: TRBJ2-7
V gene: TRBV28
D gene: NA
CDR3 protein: CASSLPAVRAQYF

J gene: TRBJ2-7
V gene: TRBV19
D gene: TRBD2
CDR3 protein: CASSTGTSGSSYEQYF

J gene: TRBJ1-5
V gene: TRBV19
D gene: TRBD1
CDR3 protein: CASSLQGEPQHF

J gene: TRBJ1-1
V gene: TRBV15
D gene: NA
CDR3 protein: CATGRGGVSTEAFF

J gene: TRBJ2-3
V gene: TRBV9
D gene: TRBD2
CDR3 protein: CASSSQRGRWTQYF

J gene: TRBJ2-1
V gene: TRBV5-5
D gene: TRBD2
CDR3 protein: CASSSGLGSNEQFF

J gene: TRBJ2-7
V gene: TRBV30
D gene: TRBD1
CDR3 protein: CAWSPGTVSYEQYF

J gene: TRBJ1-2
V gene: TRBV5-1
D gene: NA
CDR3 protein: CASRQDNYGYTF

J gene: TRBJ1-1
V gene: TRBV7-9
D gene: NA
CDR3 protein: CASIEDRVGTEAFF

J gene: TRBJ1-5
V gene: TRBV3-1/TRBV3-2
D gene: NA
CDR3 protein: CASSPSRTALNQPQHF

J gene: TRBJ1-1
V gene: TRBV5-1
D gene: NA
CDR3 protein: CASSLLGETEAFF

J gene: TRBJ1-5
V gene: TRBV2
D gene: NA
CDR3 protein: CASSRQVNQPQHF

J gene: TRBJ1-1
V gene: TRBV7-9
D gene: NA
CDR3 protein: CASSLAGGSEAFF

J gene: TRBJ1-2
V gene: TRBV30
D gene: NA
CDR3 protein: CAWRVRRGPLYGYTF

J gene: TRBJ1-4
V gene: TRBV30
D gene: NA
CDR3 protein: CAWSRGQANEKLFF

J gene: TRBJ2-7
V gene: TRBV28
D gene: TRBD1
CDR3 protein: CASSPAGQGSSYEQYF

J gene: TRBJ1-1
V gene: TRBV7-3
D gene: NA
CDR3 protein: CASSFGLANTEAFF

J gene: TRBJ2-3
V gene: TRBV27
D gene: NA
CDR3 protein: CASSLSRNTDTQYF

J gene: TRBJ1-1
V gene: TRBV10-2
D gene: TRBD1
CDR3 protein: CASSESRQGTEAFF

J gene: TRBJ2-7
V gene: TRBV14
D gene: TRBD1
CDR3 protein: CASSQGPTGFYEQYF

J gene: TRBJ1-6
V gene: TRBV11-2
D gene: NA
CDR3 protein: CASSLGGASGSPLHF

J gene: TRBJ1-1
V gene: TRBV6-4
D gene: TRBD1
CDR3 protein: CASSPGQGNTEAFF

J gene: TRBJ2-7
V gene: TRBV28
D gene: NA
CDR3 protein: CASSLPGQTYEQYF

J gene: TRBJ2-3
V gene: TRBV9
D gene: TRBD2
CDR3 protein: CASSVGLAGGVDTQYF

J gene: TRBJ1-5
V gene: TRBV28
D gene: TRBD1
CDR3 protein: CASTSLRGGQGAREPQHF

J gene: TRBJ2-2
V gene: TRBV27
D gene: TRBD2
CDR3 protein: CASNYPAGGGSGELFF

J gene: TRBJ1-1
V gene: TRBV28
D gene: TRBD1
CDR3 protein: CASSQDRGWGNTEAFF

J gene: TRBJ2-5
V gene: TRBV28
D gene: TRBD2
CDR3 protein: CASSSLGTSGQETQYF

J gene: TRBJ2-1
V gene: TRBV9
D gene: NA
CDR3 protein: CASSVELFPYNEQFF

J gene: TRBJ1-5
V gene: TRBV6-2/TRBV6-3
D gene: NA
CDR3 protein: CASSPGLSLPQHF

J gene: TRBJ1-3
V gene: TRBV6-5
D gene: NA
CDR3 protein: CASSSPTGSLYF

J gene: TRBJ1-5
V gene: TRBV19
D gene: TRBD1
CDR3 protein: CASLSQGVSNQPQHF

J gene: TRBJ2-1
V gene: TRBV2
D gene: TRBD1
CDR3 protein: CASFRDRGHNEQFF

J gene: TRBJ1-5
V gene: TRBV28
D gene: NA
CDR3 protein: CASSPRGRSYNQPQHF

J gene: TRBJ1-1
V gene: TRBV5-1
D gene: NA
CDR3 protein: CASGSTGSRTEAFF

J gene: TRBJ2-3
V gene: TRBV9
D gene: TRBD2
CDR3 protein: CASSYPSGRQGDTQYF

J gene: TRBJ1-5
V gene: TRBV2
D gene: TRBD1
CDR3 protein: CASRGTGNQPQHF

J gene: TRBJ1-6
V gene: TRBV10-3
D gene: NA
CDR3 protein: CAIGQVNSPLHF